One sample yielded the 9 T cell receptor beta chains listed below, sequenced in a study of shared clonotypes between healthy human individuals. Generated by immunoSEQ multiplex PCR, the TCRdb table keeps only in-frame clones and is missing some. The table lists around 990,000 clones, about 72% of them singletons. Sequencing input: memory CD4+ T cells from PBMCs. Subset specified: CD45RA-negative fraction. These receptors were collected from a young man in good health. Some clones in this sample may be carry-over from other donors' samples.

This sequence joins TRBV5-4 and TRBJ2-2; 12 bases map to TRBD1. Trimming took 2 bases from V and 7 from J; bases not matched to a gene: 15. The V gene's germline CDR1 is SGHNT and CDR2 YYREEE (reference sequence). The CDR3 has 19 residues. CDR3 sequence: CASSFHAGTGGRGGGELFF. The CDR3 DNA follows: TGTGCCAGCAGCTTCCATGCCGGGACAGGGGGCCGAGGGGGCGGGGAGCTGTTTTTT.

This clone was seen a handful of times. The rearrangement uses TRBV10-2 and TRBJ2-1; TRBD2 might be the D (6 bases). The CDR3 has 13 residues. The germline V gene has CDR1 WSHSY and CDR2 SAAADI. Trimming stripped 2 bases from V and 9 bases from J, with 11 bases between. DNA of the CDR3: TGCGCCAGCAGTGAGCTTCTAGCGATTGAGCAGTTCTTC. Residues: CASSELLAIEQFF.

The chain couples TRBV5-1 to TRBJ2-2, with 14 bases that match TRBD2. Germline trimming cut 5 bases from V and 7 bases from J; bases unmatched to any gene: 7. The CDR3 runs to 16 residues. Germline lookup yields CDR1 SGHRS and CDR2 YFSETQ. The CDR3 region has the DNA TGCGCCAGCAGTGGGACTAGCGGGAGTATTGACGGGGAGCTGTTTTTT. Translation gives CASSGTSGSIDGELFF. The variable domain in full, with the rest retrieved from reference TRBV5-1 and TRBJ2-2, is KAGVTQTPRYLIKTRGQQVTLSCSPISGHRSVSWYQQTPGQGLQFLFEYFSETQRNKGNFPGRFSGRQFSNSRSEMNVSTLELGDSALYLCASSGTSGSIDGELFFGEGSRLTVL.

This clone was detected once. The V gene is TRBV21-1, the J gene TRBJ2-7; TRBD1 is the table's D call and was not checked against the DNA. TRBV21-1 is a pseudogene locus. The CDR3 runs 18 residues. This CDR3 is CASTDHLGAAGGSHEQYF. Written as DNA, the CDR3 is TGTGCCAGCACCGATCATCTTGGAGCGGCAGGGGGGAGCCACGAGCAGTACTTC.

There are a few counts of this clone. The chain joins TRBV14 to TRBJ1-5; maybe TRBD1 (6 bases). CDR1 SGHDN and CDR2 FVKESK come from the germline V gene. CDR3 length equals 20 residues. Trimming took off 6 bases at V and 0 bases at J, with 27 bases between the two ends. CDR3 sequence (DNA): TGTGCCAGCAGTTTGGGGGCTCACCCCTACGGGGGGTATAGCAATCAGCCCCAGCATTTT. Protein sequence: CASSLGAHPYGGYSNQPQHF.

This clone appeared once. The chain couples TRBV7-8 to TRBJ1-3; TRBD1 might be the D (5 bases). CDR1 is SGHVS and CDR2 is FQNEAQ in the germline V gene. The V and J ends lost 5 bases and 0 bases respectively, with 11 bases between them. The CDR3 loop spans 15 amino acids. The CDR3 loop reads CASSQGTRSGNTIYF. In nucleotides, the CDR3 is TGTGCCAGCAGCCAAGGGACCCGCTCTGGAAACACCATATATTTT. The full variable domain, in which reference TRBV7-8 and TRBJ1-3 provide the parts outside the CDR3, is GAGVSQSPRYKVAKRGQDVALRCDPISGHVSLFWYQQALGQGPEFLTYFQNEAQLDKSGLPSDRFFAERPEGSVSTLKIQRTQQEDSAVYLCASSQGTRSGNTIYFGEGSWLTVV.

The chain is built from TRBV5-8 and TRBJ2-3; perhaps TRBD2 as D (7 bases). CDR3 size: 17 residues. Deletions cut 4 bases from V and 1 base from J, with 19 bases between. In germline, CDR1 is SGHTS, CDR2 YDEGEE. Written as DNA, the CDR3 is TGTGCCAGCAGCCACGGTGTGGGGGGGCGGGGCACAGATACGCAGTATTTT. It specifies CASSHGVGGRGTDTQYF.

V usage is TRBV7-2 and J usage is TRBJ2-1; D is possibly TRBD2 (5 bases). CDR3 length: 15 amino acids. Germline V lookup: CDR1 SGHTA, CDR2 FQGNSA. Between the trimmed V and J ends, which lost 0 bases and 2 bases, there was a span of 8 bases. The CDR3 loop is CASSLAGVTYNEQFF. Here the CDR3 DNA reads TGTGCCAGCAGCTTAGCGGGAGTTACCTACAATGAGCAGTTCTTC.

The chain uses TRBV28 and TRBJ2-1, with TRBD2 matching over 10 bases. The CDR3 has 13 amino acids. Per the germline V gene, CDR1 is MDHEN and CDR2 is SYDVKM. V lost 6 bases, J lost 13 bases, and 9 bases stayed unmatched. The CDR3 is CASRTGLAASQFF. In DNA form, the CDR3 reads TGTGCCAGCAGGACAGGACTAGCGGCTTCCCAGTTCTTC.